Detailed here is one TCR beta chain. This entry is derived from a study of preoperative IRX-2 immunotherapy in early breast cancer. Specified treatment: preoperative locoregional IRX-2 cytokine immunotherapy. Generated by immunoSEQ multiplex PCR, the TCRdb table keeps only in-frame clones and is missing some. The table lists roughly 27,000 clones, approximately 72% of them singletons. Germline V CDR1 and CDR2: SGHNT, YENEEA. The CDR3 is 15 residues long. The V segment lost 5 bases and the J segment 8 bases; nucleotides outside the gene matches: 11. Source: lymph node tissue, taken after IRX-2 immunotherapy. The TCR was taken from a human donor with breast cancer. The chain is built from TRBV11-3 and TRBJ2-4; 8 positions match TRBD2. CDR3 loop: CASSLRGAGEYIQYF. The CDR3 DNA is TGTGCCAGCAGCCTGAGGGGAGCGGGAGAATACATTCAGTACTTC.